What follows are 8 T cell receptor beta chains derived from one specimen sequenced in a study of blood T cell repertoires in COVID-19. Measured with immunoSEQ multiplex PCR; TCRdb has only the in-frame clones, and not every one. The sample lists 48,000 or so clones; 65% to 90% were seen once. Sequencing was done on a sample of peripheral blood. Receptors originate from an elderly woman with COVID-19, enrolled during active disease.

This sequence joins TRBV5-1 and TRBJ2-1; 15 bases are a match to TRBD2. V gave up 3 bases and J gave up 9 bases; unmatched junction bases: 4. The CDR3 extends over 15 amino acids. CDR1 and CDR2 (germline): SGHRS, YFSETQ. The CDR3 sequence is CASSWTSGGAIEQFF. CDR3 DNA sequence: TGCGCCAGCAGCTGGACTAGCGGGGGGGCCATTGAGCAGTTCTTC.

The V call is TRBV5-1, the J call TRBJ1-2, with TRBD1 matching over 7 bases. With 3 bases clipped from V and 4 bases from J, the junction kept 9 bases outside the gene matches. Germline V gives CDR1 SGHRS, CDR2 YFSETQ. The CDR3 extends over 15 amino acids. CDR3 residues: CASSSSTGQAYGYTF. In nucleotides, the CDR3 is TGCGCCAGCAGCTCATCGACAGGGCAAGCCTATGGCTACACCTTC.

The CDR3 loop is CASSQDRDGQPQHF. The CDR3 DNA follows: TGCGCCAGCAGTCAGGACAGGGATGGCCAGCCCCAGCATTTT. This sequence joins TRBV5-1 and TRBJ1-5; 8 positions match TRBD1. The germline V gene has CDR1 SGHRS and CDR2 YFSETQ. J lost 7 bases, V lost 5 bases, and 8 bases had no gene match. The CDR3 spans 14 residues.

The CDR3 here is CASSPPLAGEGDTQYF. CDR3 sequence (DNA): TGTGCCAGCAGCCCCCCACTAGCGGGGGAGGGAGATACGCAGTATTTT. The chain uses TRBV7-9 and TRBJ2-3; 11 bases match TRBD2. This CDR3 is built from 16 residues. Germline V gene lookup returns CDR1 SEHNR and CDR2 FQNEAQ (reference sequence). J lost 5 bases, V lost 5 bases, and 9 bases had no gene match.

The CDR3 sequence: CASSIVGGDYGYTF. The DNA of the CDR3 is TGTGCCAGTAGTATAGTAGGGGGCGACTATGGCTACACCTTC. J is TRBJ1-2 and V is TRBV19; 7 bases are a match to TRBD1. The CDR3 loop spans 14 amino acids. Trimming took 1 base from V and 3 from J; bases not matched to a gene: 2. The germline V gene encodes CDR1 LNHDA and CDR2 SQIVND (reference sequence).

The chain has TRBV7-2 and TRBJ2-5; maybe TRBD1 (6 bases). This CDR3 spans 14 amino acids. CDR1 and CDR2 (germline): SGHTA, FQGNSA. Trimming pared 5 bases from V and 5 bases from J, leaving 15 bases between. This CDR3 is CASSPPGARETQYF. The CDR3 coding sequence is TGTGCCAGCAGCCCTCCAGGGGCCAGGGAGACCCAGTACTTC.

The rearrangement uses TRBV18 and TRBJ1-1; TRBD1 agrees at 7 bases. Germline V CDR1 and CDR2: KGHSH, LQKENI. This CDR3 region has 14 residues. V gave up 5 bases and J gave up 11 bases; unmatched junction bases: 14. As DNA, the CDR3 is TGTGCCAGCTCAGACAATAACCGGGACAGAGGGGCTTTCTTT. Encoded protein: CASSDNNRDRGAFF.

This chain joins TRBV7-8 and TRBJ1-2, with 9 nucleotides matching TRBD1. CDR3 length equals 15 residues. J gave up 6 bases and V 5 bases, and 10 bases lay outside the gene matches. Germline-derived CDR1 and CDR2 are SGHVS and FQNEAQ. The CDR3 sequence: CASSKHRDRDDGYTF. The CDR3 DNA sequence: TGTGCCAGCAGCAAACACCGGGACAGGGATGATGGCTACACCTTC.